This T cell receptor beta chain was recorded in a study of T-cell memory formation after mild COVID-19. Study observations and caveats: For contracting clones, CD4+ ones sat mainly in CM and EM, CD8+ in EMRA.

From 5'RACE with constant-segment primers came TCR alpha and TCR beta cDNA libraries that carried sample barcodes and UMIs. TCRdb used MiXCR to reprocess the 5' RACE reads, holding one entry per CDR3 protein. The table has roughly 200,000 distinct CDR3 sequences, around 20% seen once. This clonotype was counted ten times or more. Its target is not known. Input material: PBMCs or a T cell subset sorted from them (not recorded which). This clonotype was sampled from an adult woman who had mild COVID-19 (a few samples of this study predate the infection). Cell type and time point are not known.

The CDR3 loop reads CASSQEGQGGSQYF. The CDR3 DNA reads TGCGCCAGCAGCCAAGAGGGGCAGGGAGGCTCGCAGTATTTT. V usage is TRBV4-3 and J usage is TRBJ2-3; D may be TRBD2 (6 bases). The CDR3 is 14 residues long. Germline loops: CDR1 LGHNA, CDR2 YSLEER. The germline V and J ends were trimmed by 0 bases and 10 bases, with 14 bases remaining between them.